Shown below are 4 T cell receptor beta chains from a single sample sequenced in a study of T cells in Graves' hyperthyroidism and ophthalmopathy. The investigators amplified TCR beta CDR3 regions from RNA transcripts. The study used the HTBI primer set for a first-round RT-PCR of the TCR CDR3. TCRdb redid the calling of the multiplex PCR reads with MiXCR, one entry per CDR3 protein. The table lists some 490,000 distinct CDR3 sequences, roughly 23% of them singletons. Sequencing used blood. The receptors were gathered from a woman in her 70s with Graves' ophthalmopathy.

Many counts were recorded for this clonotype. V and J are TRBV6-2 or TRBV6-3 and TRBJ2-5; D is undetermined. Germline V gene data show CDR1 as MNHEY and CDR2 as SVGEGT. CDR3 length: 11 residues. V was trimmed by 2 bases and J by 12 bases, leaving 10 bases between them. CDR3 bases: TGTGCCAGCAGTTACGGTTCGGTAAAGTACTTC. It translates to CASSYGSVKYF.

This clonotype was detected only a few times. V usage is TRBV12-3 or TRBV12-4 and J usage is TRBJ2-1; TRBD2 aligns across 11 bases. CDR3 length: 15 amino acids. Germline trimming cut 6 bases from V and 5 bases from J; bases unmatched to any gene: 6. CDR3 sequence: CASRVAGGPNNEQFF. The CDR3 coding sequence is TGTGCCAGCAGAGTAGCGGGAGGGCCAAACAATGAGCAGTTCTTC.

This clonotype was seen a handful of times. The chain carries TRBV5-1 and TRBJ2-2, with 12 positions matching TRBD2. Losses at the gene ends were 0 bases for V and 7 bases for J; bases not matched to a gene: 7. The germline gives CDR1 SGHRS, CDR2 YFSETQ. The CDR3 length is 17 residues. CDR3 bases: TGCGCCAGCAGCTTGGCCCTAGCGGGAGGGCCCAGCGGGGAGCTGTTTTTT. Protein product: CASSLALAGGPSGELFF.

The sample holds many counts of this clonotype. CDR3 sequence reads: CAIRPSTGSSYEQYF. The CDR3 DNA is TGTGCCATCAGGCCCAGTACGGGTTCTTCCTACGAGCAGTACTTC. This rearrangement joins TRBV10-3 to TRBJ2-7; D is ambiguous. V lost 6 bases and J lost 1, with 16 bases in between. The length of the CDR3 is 15 residues. Germline V gives CDR1 ENHRY, CDR2 SYGVKD.